Given below is one T cell receptor (beta chain) in context. Its matching antigen is unknown. The data stem from a study of identifying expanded T cells in peripheral blood. No infections or other immune events were documented during collection. V shed 7 bases and J shed 4 bases, with 19 bases lying between them. CDR1 and CDR2 from the germline V gene are MNHNS and SASEGT. The CDR3 is 15 residues long. Findings and limits, study-wide: Two-week clone count variance significantly increased as total template count grew. Over about two and four weeks, about 15 and 19 clones changed, versus around 1.1 between replicates.

Sequenced by immunoSEQ multiplex PCR; TCRdb stores in-frame clones only, minus some. Of tens of thousands of clones listed, 84% are singletons. The specimen was blood. The TCR was taken from a person aged 18-70 years in good health. J is TRBJ1-2 and V is TRBV6-1, with a weak D call TRBD1 (5 bases). The CDR3 nucleotides read TGTGCCAGCACCCCAGGGTCTCTTGGGGTCTATGGCTACACCTTC. It yields the protein CASTPGSLGVYGYTF.